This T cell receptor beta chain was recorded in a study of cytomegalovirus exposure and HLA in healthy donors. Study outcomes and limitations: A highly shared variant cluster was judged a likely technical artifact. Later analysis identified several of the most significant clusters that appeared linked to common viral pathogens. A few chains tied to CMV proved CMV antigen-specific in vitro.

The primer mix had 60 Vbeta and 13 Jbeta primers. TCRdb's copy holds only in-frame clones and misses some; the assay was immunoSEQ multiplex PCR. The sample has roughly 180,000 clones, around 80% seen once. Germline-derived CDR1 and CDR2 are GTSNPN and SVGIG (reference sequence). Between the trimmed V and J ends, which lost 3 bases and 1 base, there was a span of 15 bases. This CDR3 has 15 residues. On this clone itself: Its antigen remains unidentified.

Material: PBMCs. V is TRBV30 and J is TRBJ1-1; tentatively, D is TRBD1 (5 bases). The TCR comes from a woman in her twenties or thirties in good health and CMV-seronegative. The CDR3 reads CAWSMPWGGNTEAFF. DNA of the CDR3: TGTGCCTGGAGCATGCCTTGGGGGGGGAACACTGAAGCTTTCTTT.